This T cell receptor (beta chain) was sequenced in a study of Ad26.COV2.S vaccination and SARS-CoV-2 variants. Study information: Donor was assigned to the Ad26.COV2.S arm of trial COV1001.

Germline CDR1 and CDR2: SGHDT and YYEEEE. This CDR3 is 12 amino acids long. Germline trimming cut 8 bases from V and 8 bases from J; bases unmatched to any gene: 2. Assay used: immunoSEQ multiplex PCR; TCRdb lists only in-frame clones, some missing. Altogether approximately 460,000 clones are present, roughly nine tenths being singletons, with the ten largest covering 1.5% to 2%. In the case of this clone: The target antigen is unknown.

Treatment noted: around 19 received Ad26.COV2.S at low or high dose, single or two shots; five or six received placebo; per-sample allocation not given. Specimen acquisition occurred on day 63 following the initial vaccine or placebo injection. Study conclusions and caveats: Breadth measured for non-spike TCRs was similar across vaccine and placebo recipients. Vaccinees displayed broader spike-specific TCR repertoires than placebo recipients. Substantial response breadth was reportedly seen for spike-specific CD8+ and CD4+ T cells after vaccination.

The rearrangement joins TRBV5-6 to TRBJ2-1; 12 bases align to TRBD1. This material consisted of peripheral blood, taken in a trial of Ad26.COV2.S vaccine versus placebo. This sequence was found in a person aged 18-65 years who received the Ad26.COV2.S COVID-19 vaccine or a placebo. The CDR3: CASGTGGHEQFF. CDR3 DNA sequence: TGTGCCAGTGGGACAGGGGGCCATGAGCAGTTCTTC.